This T cell receptor beta chain derives from a study of neurological immune-mediated disorders (dated by TCRdb to between 2017 and 2020). The study in broad terms: Among the approximately 34 multiple sclerosis patients, approximately 30 had relapsing-remitting MS and 3 had secondary progressive MS. The cohort comprised 68 subjects: about 14 HAM/TSP patients, approximately 34 multiple sclerosis patients and about 20 healthy controls. The approximately 110 TCR-beta libraries covered PBMC samples along with longitudinal samples, technical triplicates, and paired sorted CD4+ and CD8+ T-cell subsets. Peripheral blood TCR-beta repertoires from HTLV-I-associated myelopathy (HAM/TSP) patients, multiple sclerosis patients and healthy controls were compared by UMI-based sequencing. What the work shows at the level of the full study, not this receptor alone: No association of the MS cluster with clinical or MRI features was observed, and the need for larger cohorts was stated by the authors. Across subjects, expanded clones never shared an identical CDR3 amino acid sequence, which suggests that the TCR-beta repertoires in every group were private. TCR clonal expansion was highest in HAM/TSP patients and lowest in MS patients, with MS patients falling below even healthy controls. Phylogenetic analysis grouped repertoires from 18 of 34 MS patients into a cluster of related CDR3 sequences, suggesting a possible repertoire-level signature.

The CDR3 goes from the cysteine to the phenylalanine over 15 residues. Only the CDR3 portion is preserved as DNA: 45 bases, with reading frame beginning at the first base. V and J are truncated by 8 bases and 0 bases respectively, leaving an intervening sequence of 11 bases. CDR1 and CDR2 are read off the germline V gene (reference sequence) as MNHNY and SVGAGI. Unsorted PBMC libraries were generated from 2 million PBMCs stored in RNAlater at -80 °C until RNA extraction. The multiple sclerosis patients were enrolled in a US clinical protocol that evaluated disease progression with magnetic resonance imaging. Peripheral blood was subjected to Ficoll-Hypaque density gradient centrifugation to isolate PBMCs, which were then cryopreserved in liquid nitrogen. cDNA was synthesized by template-switch 5'RACE using a primer carrying a 10-nucleotide random unique molecular identifier by which each TCR transcript was tagged. Every sequencing run yielded over 160 million TCR-beta sequences covering 15-18 subjects. Total RNA was extracted with the RNeasy kit. Using the KAPA Real-time Library Amplification kit, TCR-beta VDJ regions were amplified with primers for the TCR constant region and the 5'RACE anchor. A first PCR added sample indexes and Illumina adaptors, and a second PCR then raised library yield. After Ampure bead purification, the TCR product of roughly 650 bp was size-selected on a 2% E-gel SizeSelection system. Library quality was checked on a Bioanalyzer, concentration was measured with Qubit, and libraries were quantified with the Kapa Library Quantification kit before pooling. An Illumina HiSeq 2500 sequenced the libraries paired-end 2 x 150 bp. To increase sequence diversity, roughly 24-32% phiX was spiked into each library pool. Per the authors' processing: The UMI-based MiGEC pipeline processed quality-filtered reads and removed over 75% of raw TCR sequences during error correction. VDJ genes were aligned to IMGT germline references, and each clonotype was defined by a unique CDR3 amino acid sequence together with V-J genes. Clonal expansion, Shannon diversity, and CDR3 relatedness (CalcPairwiseDistances, ClusterSamples) were evaluated with VDJtools, and phylogenetic trees were built with CLCbio workbench. Expanded clones were defined as having at least 8 unique UMIs, based on coefficient-of-variation modelling across technical triplicates. TCRdb reprocessed the public reads (quality trimming at Q25 with fastp, clone calling with MiXCR) and kept in-frame beta chains. CDR3 protein duplicates are merged, each entry listing the most common genes and DNA. These V and J calls rely on TCRdb rather than the paper's analysis. Here the sample has tens of thousands of distinct CDR3 sequences; 2% to 3% occur a single time. The ten largest account for 1.1% of the sample.

This clonotype showed up many times. There is no known antigen for this receptor. Base qualities are missing; no much larger clone stands one base away. Sequencing was done on a sample of PBMCs. The TCR comes from a woman in her twenties or thirties with multiple sclerosis. This chain joins TRBV6-6 to TRBJ2-6, with the D segment identity uncertain. CDR3 reads: CASRYGGSGANVLTF. The nucleotide sequence reads as follows: TGTGCCAGCCGCTACGGTGGCTCTGGGGCCAACGTCCTGACTTTC.